This TCR beta chain stems from a study of technical replicates of blood from a few donors. The CDR3 is 17 amino acids. V was clipped by 4 bases and J by 5 bases; unmatched bases: 15. Germline V gene lookup returns CDR1 SGHRS and CDR2 YFSETQ. Assay used: immunoSEQ multiplex PCR; TCRdb lists only in-frame clones, some missing. The table shows 65,000 to 75,000 clones, with approximately 83% occurring only once. The TCR comes from a human donor in good health. Some clones in this sample may be carry-over from other donors' samples. Sequencing input: PBMCs. The genes are TRBV5-1 and TRBJ1-1, with 9 bases aligning to TRBD1. CDR3 sequence: CASSHGDRALSGTEAFF. The CDR3 nucleotides are TGCGCCAGCAGCCACGGGGACAGGGCCCTTTCGGGGACTGAAGCTTTCTTT.